There are a few counts of the clone carrying this TCR beta chain. TCR beta VDJ and CDR3 profiles were obtained from a genomic DNA template. TCRdb independently ran MiXCR on the reads; one entry per CDR3 protein. The table has 65,000 or so distinct CDR3 sequences, 50% to 70% seen once. The data stem from a study of CD8+CD57+ T cells in acquired aplastic anemia. CDR1 LNHDA and CDR2 SQIVND come from the germline V gene (reference sequence). The CDR3 length is 15 residues. The junction had 7 bases not matched to a gene; V was cut back by 2 bases and J by 4 bases. This TCR derives from a human donor in good health, serving as a control. The sequencing input was sorted CD4+, CD8+, or CD8+CD57+ T cells (not recorded which) from PBMCs. The chain is built from TRBV19 and TRBJ1-2; TRBD1 matches 7 bases. The CDR3 reads CASSIMRGPGYGYTF. The CDR3 nucleotides read TGTGCCAGTAGTATAATGAGGGGGCCGGGCTATGGCTACACCTTC.